A selection of T cell receptor beta chains follows, all from one sample in a study of regulatory T cells in long-lasting Graves disease. TCRdb recomputed calls from the multiplex PCR reads with MiXCR, one row per CDR3 protein. The sample lists a few hundred thousand distinct CDR3 sequences; under 20% were seen once. In addition, the sample was reused for a study of T cells in Graves' hyperthyroidism and ophthalmopathy.

Sequencing was performed on peripheral blood mononuclear cells (PBMCs), taken at new diagnosis, from a patient treated with antithyroid drugs. The origin of the receptors is a woman between 18 and 29 years old with Graves disease. Each CDR3 is given with its conserved first and last residue. The D gene is left open where the match is weak. Size tells how often a clone was seen (once, few, many) or the class of an expanded clone, and some rows leave it out.

j_gene,d_gene,abundance,v_gene,CDR3nt,CDR3aa
TRBJ2-5,TRBD2,many,TRBV5-6,TGTGCCAGCAGCTCTTTAGCGGGAGGACCCGGTAGAGAGACCCAGTACTTC,CASSSLAGGPGRETQYF
TRBJ2-3,.,many,TRBV30,TGTGCCTGGAGTTGGTCTACGAGGAGCACAGATACGCAGTATTTT,CAWSWSTRSTDTQYF
TRBJ2-1,TRBD2,many,TRBV3-1,TGTGCCAGCAGCCAAGACCATCCTAGCGGGGGTGCAACCTACAATGAGCAGTTCTTC,CASSQDHPSGGATYNEQFF
TRBJ1-2,.,.,TRBV10-3,TGTGCCATCAGTGAGTCGCGGGGATCCAATGGCTACACCTTC,CAISESRGSNGYTF
TRBJ2-3,TRBD2,.,TRBV4-1,TGCGCCAGCAGCCAATCCCCTAGCGGAGGGGATACGCAGTATTTT,CASSQSPSGGDTQYF
TRBJ2-5,TRBD1,few,TRBV20-1,TGCAGTGCCGACAGGGTAAATACGGAGACCCAGTACTTC,CSADRVNTETQYF
TRBJ1-3,TRBD1,few,TRBV9,TGTGCCAGCAGCGAACTGACAGGGGGCATTCTCTCTGGAAACACCATATATTTT,CASSELTGGILSGNTIYF
TRBJ1-6,.,few,TRBV14,TGTGCCAGCAGCCGGACTGCCTCGAATTCACCCCTCCACTTT,CASSRTASNSPLHF
TRBJ1-2,TRBD1,few,TRBV30,TGTGCGTCAGGGGGCCTGGGTGGCTACACCTTC,CASGGLGGYTF
TRBJ2-1,TRBD2,.,TRBV5-4,TGTGCCAGCAGCACCTCGGGGGGAGGGAACAATGAGCAGTTCTTC,CASSTSGGGNNEQFF
TRBJ1-1,.,many,TRBV3-1,TGTGCCAGCAGCCAAGATCTTCCAGTGGGGAACACTGAAGCTTTCTTT,CASSQDLPVGNTEAFF
TRBJ1-5,.,many,TRBV27,TGTGCCAGCAACAGCCCAATCAATCAGCCCCAGCATTTT,CASNSPINQPQHF
TRBJ2-5,.,.,TRBV24-1,TGTGCCACCAGTGAGGCAGTCGGGGAGACCCAGTACTTC,CATSEAVGETQYF
TRBJ1-2,.,many,TRBV3-1,TGTGCCAGCAGCCATGATTATTATGGCTACACCTTC,CASSHDYYGYTF
TRBJ2-5,.,.,TRBV3-1,TGTGCCAGCAGCCAAGGGAGGCTAGCGTGGGGGTCCCAGTACTTC,CASSQGRLAWGSQYF
TRBJ1-1,TRBD1,few,TRBV4-1,TGCGCCAGCAGCCAAGGGACAGGAATGGGCACTGAAGCTTTCTTT,CASSQGTGMGTEAFF
TRBJ1-2,TRBD1,.,TRBV10-3,TGTGCCATCAGCGCACAGGGGCTGGATGGCTACACCTTC,CAISAQGLDGYTF
TRBJ2-3,TRBD2,few,TRBV11-1,TGTGCCAGCAGCCCGGGAGGGAGGGGCACAGATACGCAGTATTTT,CASSPGGRGTDTQYF
TRBJ2-6,.,many,TRBV2,TGTGCCAGCAGTGAGGGAGCTTCTGGGGCCAACGTCCTGACTTTC,CASSEGASGANVLTF
TRBJ2-2,.,many,TRBV2,TGTGCCAGCAATCTGGGTGGCGGGGAGCTGTTTTTT,CASNLGGGELFF
TRBJ2-1,TRBD2,many,TRBV2,TGTGCCAGCGCCTACGCTAGCGGAACCAATGAGCAGTTCTTC,CASAYASGTNEQFF
TRBJ1-3,TRBD1,once,TRBV12-3/TRBV12-4,TGTGCCAGCAGTTTAAGGGGGCCGCCTGGAAACACCATATATTTT,CASSLRGPPGNTIYF
TRBJ1-2,.,many,TRBV27,TGTGCCAGCAGTTTTTACGGCCCCGAGGGGGGTGGCTACACCTTC,CASSFYGPEGGGYTF
TRBJ2-7,TRBD1,few,TRBV20-1,TGCAGTGCTTGGACAGGGGGAGCTTACGAGCAGTACTTC,CSAWTGGAYEQYF
TRBJ1-5,TRBD1,many,TRBV12-3/TRBV12-4,TGTGCCAGCAGCAAGGGACAGGGGGTTCCTTGGCTGCGTCAGCCCCAGCATTTT,CASSKGQGVPWLRQPQHF
TRBJ1-2,.,.,TRBV15,TGTGCCACCAGCGGACAGCTCCAGCCGATAAGTGGCTACACCTTC,CATSGQLQPISGYTF
TRBJ1-3,.,.,TRBV5-1,TGCGCCAGCAGCTTAACAGGGTTGGCTGGAAACACCATATATTTT,CASSLTGLAGNTIYF
TRBJ2-7,TRBD2,.,TRBV5-1,TGCGCCAGCAGCTTAGCGACTAGCGGGGGGGCCCTTCGTGGGGAGCAGTACTTC,CASSLATSGGALRGEQYF
TRBJ1-1,TRBD1,.,TRBV5-4,TGTGCCAGCAGCTTGACAGGGGGTGTGAACACTGAAGCTTTCTTT,CASSLTGGVNTEAFF
TRBJ2-7,.,many,TRBV11-2,TGTGCCAGCAGCTCGACAGCGGGGACAAGATACGAGCAGTACTTC,CASSSTAGTRYEQYF
TRBJ1-4,.,.,TRBV7-6,TGTGCCAGCAGCCCTTCGTCCGACGGGAGGCGCCGACGTGAAAAACTGTTTTTT,CASSPSSDGRRRREKLFF
TRBJ2-1,.,few,TRBV7-3,TGTGCCAGCAGCCTGGGCCCCGGGGTCCTGAGTAATGAGCAGTTCTTC,CASSLGPGVLSNEQFF
TRBJ2-3,TRBD2,.,TRBV30,TGTGCTTGGACTGGGCAGCGGGACACAGATACGCAGTATTTT,CAWTGQRDTDTQYF
TRBJ2-1,TRBD1,few,TRBV4-2,TGTGCCAGCAGCCAAGATGACGGTGGGAGGCGGGACAGGGGGCCCTACCCGTCCTACAATGAGCAGTTCTTC,CASSQDDGGRRDRGPYPSYNEQFF
TRBJ2-5,.,many,TRBV20-1,TGCAGTGCTAGAGAGGCGGGGTCGCAAGAGACCCAGTACTTC,CSAREAGSQETQYF
TRBJ2-3,TRBD2,many,TRBV20-1,TGCAGTGCTCGGCTAGCGGGCCGACGAGCGGATACGCAGTATTTT,CSARLAGRRADTQYF
TRBJ2-5,.,many,TRBV28,TGTGCCAGCAGTACGCAGACTAGTTCATCGCAAGAGACCCAGTACTTC,CASSTQTSSSQETQYF
TRBJ2-7,.,many,TRBV5-1,TGCGCCAGCAGCTTGGAGGCGGGTACGGGCTACGAGCAGTACTTC,CASSLEAGTGYEQYF
TRBJ1-3,.,.,TRBV7-9,TGTGCCAGCAGCGTGGGGGACACCATATATTTT,CASSVGDTIYF